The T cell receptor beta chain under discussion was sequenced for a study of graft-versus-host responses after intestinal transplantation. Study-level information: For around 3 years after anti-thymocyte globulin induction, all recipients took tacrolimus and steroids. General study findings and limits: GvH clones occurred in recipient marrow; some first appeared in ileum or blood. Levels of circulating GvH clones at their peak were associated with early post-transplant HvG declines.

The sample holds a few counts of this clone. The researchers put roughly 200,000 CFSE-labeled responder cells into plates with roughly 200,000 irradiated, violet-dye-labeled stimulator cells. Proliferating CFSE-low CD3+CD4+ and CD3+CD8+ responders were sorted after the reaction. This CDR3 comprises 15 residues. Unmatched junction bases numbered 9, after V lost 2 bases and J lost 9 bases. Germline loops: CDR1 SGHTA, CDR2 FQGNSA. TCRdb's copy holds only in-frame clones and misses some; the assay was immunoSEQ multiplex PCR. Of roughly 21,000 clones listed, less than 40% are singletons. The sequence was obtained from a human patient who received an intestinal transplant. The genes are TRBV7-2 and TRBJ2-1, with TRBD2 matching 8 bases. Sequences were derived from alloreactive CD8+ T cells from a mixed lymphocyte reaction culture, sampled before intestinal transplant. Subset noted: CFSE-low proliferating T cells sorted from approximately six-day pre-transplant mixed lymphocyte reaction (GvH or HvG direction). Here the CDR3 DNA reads TGTGCCAGCAGCTTATCATGGAGCGGGGGTTTTGAGCAGTTCTTC. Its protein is CASSLSWSGGFEQFF. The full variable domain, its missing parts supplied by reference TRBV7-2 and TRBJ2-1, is GAGVSQSPSNKVTEKGKDVELRCDPISGHTALYWYRQSLGQGLEFLIYFQGNSAPDKSGLPSDRFSAERTGGSVSTLTIQRTQQEDSAVYLCASSLSWSGGFEQFFGPGTRLTVL.